The T cell receptor (beta chain) under discussion was sequenced for a study of control samples from healthy donors and cancer patients. Libraries were prepared by immunoSEQ multiplex PCR; TCRdb keeps only in-frame clonotypes and omits some of them. The sample yields about 150,000 clones, about 94% seen once. Trimming left V 1 base short and J 1 base short, with 8 bases between. The CDR3 is 15 residues long. In germline, CDR1 is LNHNV, CDR2 YYDKDF (reference sequence). This chain uses TRBV15 with TRBJ2-1; a weak D match, TRBD2 (5 bases). Input material: blood. The receptor was derived from a man in his forties in good health. The CDR3, as DNA: TGTGCCACCAGCAGAGTACGGGGTTCCTACAATGAGCAGTTCTTC. Amino acids: CATSRVRGSYNEQFF.